The TCR beta chain under discussion was sequenced for a study of T-cell memory formation after mild COVID-19. Study conclusions and caveats: Balance between CD4 and CD8 was seen in clones contracting day 15 to 85, and a CD4+ lean was seen in later expanders. Researchers report contracting CD4+ clones mostly in CM and EM, with CD8+ clones in EMRA.

Regarding this clonotype: Its antigen remains unidentified.

Sample barcodes and UMIs were carried by the TCR alpha and TCR beta cDNA libraries that 5'RACE generated with constant-segment primers. TCRdb fed the 5' RACE reads into MiXCR, producing one record per CDR3 protein. Among just over 300,000 distinct CDR3 sequences listed, just under 20% were seen once. The clonotype was recovered from a man in his late teens or twenties who had mild COVID-19 (a few samples of this study predate the infection). Cell type and time point are not known. Sequenced sample: PBMCs or a T cell subset sorted from them (not recorded which).

The CDR3 DNA reads as TGTGCCAGCAGCACCACCCGACAGCAAGAGACCCAGTACTTC. It codes for CASSTTRQQETQYF. The chain links TRBV7-9 to TRBJ2-5, with D maybe TRBD1 (5 bases). There are 14 residues in the CDR3. V lost 5 bases, J lost 2 bases, and 12 bases lay in between. Germline CDR1 SEHNR, CDR2 FQNEAQ (reference sequence).